The clone carrying this T cell receptor beta chain was seen a few times. Antigen specificity is unknown. The sample belongs to a study of cytomegalovirus exposure and HLA in healthy donors. The germline CDR1 and CDR2 sequences are SGHVS and FNYEAQ. Trimming took off 5 bases at V and 1 base at J, with 14 bases between the two ends. This CDR3 has 15 amino acids. Primers for the PCR totalled 60 Vbeta and 13 Jbeta. This table comes from immunoSEQ multiplex PCR, and its TCRdb copy is limited to in-frame clones, with some not included. Of 55,000 to 85,000 clones in the sample, more than 80% are singletons; the top ten hold 1.5% to 2.5%. Study-level findings and limits: CMV serostatus alone was available as immune exposure information. In an earlier analysis, in some 500 donors, most V segments appeared productive either ~87% or ~30% of the time. Researchers reported in a later analysis that a missense DCLRE1C variant was tied to TCR beta V- and J-gene trimming.

This clonotype was sampled from a young woman in good health and CMV-seronegative. The J gene is TRBJ1-2, the V gene TRBV7-6, with D possibly matching TRBD1 (5 bases). Sample: PBMCs. CDR3 amino acids: CASSPMADSNYGYTF. The CDR3 nucleotides read TGTGCCAGCAGCCCGATGGCCGACAGTAACTATGGCTACACCTTC.